This TCR beta chain was retrieved from a study of regulatory T cells in long-lasting Graves disease. Assembly of TCR beta libraries relied on iRepertoire HTBI primers together with Arm-PCR of CDR3 regions. TCRdb itself ran the multiplex PCR reads through MiXCR, one entry per CDR3 protein. Of hundreds of thousands of distinct CDR3 sequences listed, around 15% were seen once; the top ten hold 22%. Findings and caveats of the study: Favoring TRBV28, TRBJ1-2 and TRBJ2-5 was a feature seen in persistent disease.

There are many counts of this clonotype. The antigen is unknown. V lost 4 bases, J lost 3 bases, and 15 bases lay in between. The CDR3 is 15 amino acids. The V gene's germline CDR1 is KGHSH and CDR2 LQKENI. Time point indicated: newly diagnosed GD, antithyroid drugs for less than 3 months. The TCR library was made from RNA extracted from PBMCs. Diagnoses of Graves' disease were made by American Thyroid Association guidelines. The patients were drawn from one endocrinology department in Xi'an, China. The J gene is TRBJ1-1, the V gene TRBV18; a weak D match, TRBD1 (5 bases). Sample: peripheral blood mononuclear cells (PBMCs), taken at new diagnosis, from a patient treated with antithyroid drugs. The clonotype comes from a female donor with Graves disease. CDR3 region: CASSLHEGTDTEAFF. The CDR3 DNA sequence: TGTGCCAGCTCACTCCACGAGGGGACGGACACTGAAGCTTTCTTT.